This T cell receptor (beta chain) was obtained from a study of response to subunit inactivated influenza vaccine (dated by TCRdb to about 2018). At the level of the whole study: Deep quantitative profiling of the T cell receptor repertoire was used in the study to follow responses to a trivalent subunit inactivated influenza vaccine. Overall results and qualifications from the work: The authors suggested that each seasonal influenza vaccination may recruit only a limited number of new T cells.

As concerns this clonotype: What antigen it recognizes has not been identified. Base-call qualities are not available, and no considerably larger clone is one nucleotide away.

Library preparation was by RT-PCR. The instrument given in TCRdb is Illumina HiSeq 2500. TCRdb passed the public sequencing reads through fastp at Q25 and MiXCR, retaining productive beta sequences. When rows share a CDR3 protein, they turn into one entry using the most common DNA and genes. Recorded for this sample are around 490,000 distinct CDR3 sequences; about 8% of them occurred a single time. Jointly, the top ten make up approximately 13% of the sample. From a lookup of the germline V gene (reference sequence), CDR1 and CDR2 are DFQATT and SNEGSKA. V trim: 2 bases; J trim: 5 bases; unmatched bases: 8. Taken from cysteine to phenylalanine, the CDR3 has 14 residues. CDR3 DNA is the only sequence kept; it has 42 bases, read in frame from the first base.

Sequenced material: PBMCs from blood, taken 23 to 25 months after vaccination. This TCR was recovered from a man between 50 and 69 years old who received an inactivated influenza vaccine. Donor details come from another sample of the same person, matched by shared clones. The chain is encoded by TRBV20-1 joined to TRBJ1-1; 7 bases in the middle match TRBD1. CDR3 loop: CSARKTGISTEAFF. The DNA sequence is as follows: TGCAGTGCTAGAAAGACAGGGATAAGTACTGAAGCTTTCTTT.